A selection of T cell receptor beta chains follows, all from one sample in a study of graft-versus-host responses after intestinal transplantation. No antigens are known for them. The assay was immunoSEQ multiplex PCR, and TCRdb's table has in-frame clones only and misses some. The table shows 120,000 or so clones, with 80% to 95% occurring only once. This specimen consisted of unstimulated CD8+ T cells sorted from spleen or lymph node cells, obtained before intestinal transplant. These receptor sequences come from a human donor who received an intestinal transplant. The CDR3 runs from the conserved cysteine through the conserved F or W. Each record gives: J gene, V gene, clone size, D gene, CDR3 protein, CDR3 DNA. A D gene is named only where the DNA matches it firmly. Expanded clones are given a class, and other clones once, few, many or no size at all.

J: TRBJ2-7; V: TRBV4-1; size: .; D: .; CDR3: CASSQDPQAYEQYF; DNA: TGCGCCAGCAGCCAAGACCCACAGGCCTACGAGCAGTACTTC
J: TRBJ2-7; V: TRBV5-1; size: .; D: .; CDR3: CASSLVGQSSYEQYF; DNA: TGCGCCAGCAGCTTGGTCGGTCAGAGTAGCTACGAGCAGTACTTC
J: TRBJ2-7; V: TRBV6-5; size: .; D: .; CDR3: CASSYSRGNPYEQYF; DNA: TGTGCCAGCAGTTACTCGAGGGGGAACCCCTACGAGCAGTACTTC
J: TRBJ2-1; V: TRBV15; size: .; D: TRBD1; CDR3: CATSRGVRQGASFEQFF; DNA: TGTGCCACCAGCAGAGGCGTTAGACAGGGGGCTTCCTTTGAGCAGTTCTTC
J: TRBJ2-7; V: TRBV11-2; size: .; D: TRBD2; CDR3: CASSLIGLADPYEQYF; DNA: TGTGCCAGCAGCTTAATTGGCCTAGCGGACCCTTACGAGCAGTACTTC
J: TRBJ2-2; V: TRBV13; size: .; D: .; CDR3: CASSSGNTGELFF; DNA: TGTGCCAGCAGCTCTGGGAACACCGGGGAGCTGTTTTTT
J: TRBJ1-1; V: TRBV27; size: .; D: .; CDR3: CASSYGRGEAFF; DNA: TGTGCCAGCAGTTACGGACGAGGAGAAGCTTTCTTT
J: TRBJ2-3; V: TRBV19; size: once; D: .; CDR3: CASRGDADTQYF; DNA: TGTGCCAGTAGGGGTGATGCAGATACGCAGTATTTT
J: TRBJ2-7; V: TRBV11-2; size: once; D: TRBD2; CDR3: CASSSLAGDLYEQYF; DNA: TGTGCCAGCAGCTCCCTAGCGGGAGATTTATACGAGCAGTACTTC
J: TRBJ1-2; V: TRBV4-2; size: .; D: .; CDR3: CASSQDHWVGGERGYTF; DNA: TGTGCCAGCAGCCAAGATCACTGGGTGGGAGGGGAGCGTGGCTACACCTTC
J: TRBJ2-5; V: TRBV28; size: once; D: .; CDR3: CASSSSVELRETQYF; DNA: TGTGCCAGCAGTTCGAGTGTCGAGTTGAGAGAGACCCAGTACTTC
J: TRBJ2-1; V: TRBV10-1; size: .; D: TRBD2; CDR3: CASSEWGGRRANEQFF; DNA: TGCGCCAGCAGTGAGTGGGGCGGGAGAAGGGCCAATGAGCAGTTCTTC
J: TRBJ2-1; V: TRBV5-4; size: .; D: TRBD2; CDR3: CASSPGLASYNEQFF; DNA: TGTGCCAGCAGCCCGGGACTAGCGTCCTACAATGAGCAGTTCTTC
J: TRBJ1-1; V: TRBV4-1; size: .; D: .; CDR3: CASSQEWPGLNTEAFF; DNA: TGCGCCAGCAGCCAAGAATGGCCAGGGCTGAACACTGAAGCTTTCTTT
J: TRBJ2-2; V: TRBV7-9; size: .; D: .; CDR3: CASSLGDTDYTGELFF; DNA: TGTGCCAGCAGCTTAGGCGACACAGACTACACCGGGGAGCTGTTTTTT
J: TRBJ2-1; V: TRBV27; size: .; D: .; CDR3: CASSLSDYNEQFF; DNA: TGTGCCAGCAGTTTATCCGACTACAATGAGCAGTTCTTC
J: TRBJ2-5; V: TRBV30; size: .; D: TRBD1; CDR3: CAWSTGTGMETQYF; DNA: TGTGCCTGGAGTACGGGGACAGGGATGGAGACCCAGTACTTC
J: TRBJ1-2; V: TRBV7-9; size: .; D: .; CDR3: CASSPQGGTWGYTF; DNA: TGTGCCAGCAGCCCCCAAGGAGGGACTTGGGGCTACACCTTC
J: TRBJ2-4; V: TRBV13; size: .; D: TRBD2; CDR3: CASSQGLAGIAKNIQYF; DNA: TGTGCCAGCAGCCAGGGACTAGCCGGAATAGCCAAAAACATTCAGTACTTC
J: TRBJ2-5; V: TRBV28; size: .; D: .; CDR3: CASSGRVQETQYF; DNA: TGTGCCAGCTCCGGACGGGTCCAAGAGACCCAGTACTTC
J: TRBJ2-3; V: TRBV27; size: .; D: .; CDR3: CATKYLAGRGTDTQYF; DNA: TGTGCCACCAAATATTTAGCTGGTCGGGGCACAGATACGCAGTATTTT
J: TRBJ2-1; V: TRBV5-6; size: .; D: .; CDR3: CASSLGAGNEQFF; DNA: TGTGCCAGCAGCTTGGGGGCGGGGAATGAGCAGTTCTTC
J: TRBJ2-3; V: TRBV7-3; size: .; D: .; CDR3: CASSFGPSADTQYF; DNA: TGTGCCAGCAGCTTCGGACCGTCCGCAGATACGCAGTATTTT
J: TRBJ1-1; V: TRBV27; size: .; D: .; CDR3: CASSFWVEGEAFF; DNA: TGTGCCAGCAGTTTTTGGGTTGAGGGTGAAGCTTTCTTT
J: TRBJ1-1; V: TRBV6-1; size: .; D: .; CDR3: CASSSGVMNTEAFF; DNA: TGTGCCAGCAGTTCAGGGGTCATGAACACTGAAGCTTTCTTT
J: TRBJ2-6; V: TRBV27; size: .; D: .; CDR3: CASSPHRAGEKTF; DNA: TGTGCCAGCAGTCCCCATAGAGCAGGGGAAAAGACTTTC
J: TRBJ2-1; V: TRBV6-1; size: .; D: .; CDR3: CASRGGIAYNEQFF; DNA: TGTGCCAGCAGGGGCGGGATCGCCTACAATGAGCAGTTCTTC
J: TRBJ2-7; V: TRBV27; size: .; D: TRBD2; CDR3: CASSLSSGSLGYAYEQYF; DNA: TGTGCCAGCAGTTTATCGAGCGGGAGTTTAGGCTACGCCTACGAGCAGTACTTC
J: TRBJ2-7; V: TRBV19; size: once; D: .; CDR3: CASSMGRVGEQYF; DNA: TGTGCCAGTAGTATGGGTCGGGTCGGCGAGCAGTACTTC
J: TRBJ2-1; V: TRBV7-3; size: .; D: TRBD2; CDR3: CASSLMDGLAPYNEQFF; DNA: TGTGCCAGCAGCTTAATGGATGGACTAGCGCCCTACAATGAGCAGTTCTTC
J: TRBJ1-1; V: TRBV19; size: .; D: .; CDR3: CASSEGNTEAFF; DNA: TGTGCCAGTAGTGAGGGGAACACTGAAGCTTTCTTT
J: TRBJ1-1; V: TRBV28; size: .; D: .; CDR3: CASIWGVNTEAFF; DNA: TGTGCCAGCATCTGGGGGGTGAACACTGAAGCTTTCTTT
J: TRBJ2-6; V: TRBV2; size: .; D: TRBD1; CDR3: CASTTGTGANVLTF; DNA: TGTGCCAGCACGACAGGGACTGGGGCCAACGTCCTGACTTTC
J: TRBJ1-1; V: TRBV5-6; size: few; D: .; CDR3: CASSGTMNTEAFF; DNA: TGTGCCAGCAGCGGTACAATGAACACTGAAGCTTTCTTT
J: TRBJ1-2; V: TRBV27; size: .; D: .; CDR3: CASSSFSDFPVGYTF; DNA: TGTGCCAGCAGTTCTTTCTCAGATTTTCCGGTCGGCTACACCTTC
J: TRBJ2-2; V: TRBV30; size: .; D: .; CDR3: CAWSVGQGLYLTGELFF; DNA: TGTGCCTGGAGTGTCGGGCAGGGGTTATATCTCACCGGGGAGCTGTTTTTT
J: TRBJ1-5; V: TRBV7-9; size: .; D: .; CDR3: CASSKGIGNQPQHF; DNA: TGTGCCAGCAGCAAGGGGATTGGCAATCAGCCCCAGCATTTT
J: TRBJ2-6; V: TRBV5-1; size: .; D: .; CDR3: CASSFTGPGANVLTF; DNA: TGCGCCAGCAGCTTCACAGGGCCTGGGGCCAACGTCCTGACTTTC
J: TRBJ2-7; V: TRBV15; size: once; D: .; CDR3: CATSLGRQYEQYF; DNA: TGTGCCACCAGCCTTGGGAGGCAGTACGAGCAGTACTTC
J: TRBJ2-7; V: TRBV6-5; size: .; D: .; CDR3: CASSKGVSYEQYF; DNA: TGTGCCAGCAGCAAGGGGGTCTCCTACGAGCAGTACTTC
J: TRBJ2-3; V: TRBV2; size: .; D: .; CDR3: CASSTETSFTDTQYF; DNA: TGTGCCAGCAGTACCGAGACAAGCTTCACAGATACGCAGTATTTT
J: TRBJ1-4; V: TRBV27; size: .; D: .; CDR3: CASSSLQVRSGELFF; DNA: TGTGCCAGCAGTTCCCTACAGGTTCGCTCCGGCGAACTGTTTTTT
J: TRBJ2-7; V: TRBV6-6; size: .; D: TRBD1; CDR3: CASSYGQGADEQYF; DNA: TGTGCCAGCAGTTACGGACAGGGGGCCGACGAGCAGTACTTC
J: TRBJ1-2; V: TRBV7-2; size: .; D: TRBD1; CDR3: CASSIYPWDSQADGYTF; DNA: TGTGCCAGCAGCATATACCCCTGGGACAGCCAGGCGGATGGCTACACCTTC